This paragraph reports one TCR beta chain. Its antigen is undetermined. CDR3 length: 15 amino acids. The ends lost 4 bases at V and 3 bases at J; junction bases unmatched: 8. Each CDR3 protein is one row after TCRdb ran MiXCR on the 5' RACE reads. In the table there are about 320,000 distinct CDR3 sequences, 14% of which are singletons. This entry is derived from a study of T-cell memory formation after mild COVID-19. Study observations and caveats: CD4+ clones that contracted lay mainly in CM and EM; CD8+ ones lay in EMRA. SARS-CoV-2 specificity was not confirmed for second-wave clones peaking on day 37.

The source is a man between 18 and 35 years old who had mild COVID-19 (a few samples of this study predate the infection). Cell type and time point are not known. Sequencing input: PBMCs or a T cell subset sorted from them (not recorded which). The chain carries TRBV12-3 or TRBV12-4 and TRBJ1-2; 7 positions agree with TRBD1. CDR3 residues: CASSSVGQAYYGYTF. The CDR3 coding sequence is TGTGCCAGCAGTTCTGTCGGACAGGCCTACTATGGCTACACCTTC.